This T cell receptor beta chain stems from a study of shared clonotypes between healthy human individuals. Turning to this clone: What it binds is unknown.

The sequenced material, unsorted PBMC DNA, was run on ten immunoSEQ deep assay plates. Data came from immunoSEQ multiplex PCR; TCRdb stores just in-frame clones and leaves some out. The sample lists more than 400,000 clones, over 70% seen once, with over 9.5% in the top ten. Adult donors, all healthy and HIV-negative, had no recent acute infections or vaccinations. The unsorted samples had tens of millions of PBMCs used for genomic DNA. Study results and limitations: Donor clonotype sharing was expected to depend on sequencing depth.

The CDR3 runs 17 residues. Between the trimmed V and J ends, which lost 3 bases and 2 bases, there was a span of 20 bases. Germline loops: CDR1 LGHNA, CDR2 YNFKEQ. The material sequenced was PBMCs. The chain combines TRBV4-2 with TRBJ2-7; D possibly corresponds to TRBD1 (7 bases). The TCR originated in a woman aged 40 to 55 in good health. Some clones in this sample may be carry-over from other donors' samples. The CDR3 loop is CASSQVPGGSEPYEQYF. DNA of the CDR3: TGTGCCAGCAGCCAGGTCCCAGGGGGGAGTGAGCCCTACGAGCAGTACTTC.